This passage covers 25 T cell receptor beta chains from one sample sequenced in a study of post-analysis software for immune sequencing data. Presence of unique molecular identifiers characterized the TCR beta cDNA libraries. TCRdb reprocessed the PCR reads via MiXCR and lists one record per CDR3 protein. The table lists roughly 800,000 distinct CDR3 sequences, less than 35% of them singletons. Study-level results: Patients had higher frequencies than controls of roughly five TRBV segments, including TRBV5-6, TRBV5-1 and TRBV20-1.

These TCRs' antigens remain unknown. Sequencing used blood. The receptors here all came from a girl aged 10 to 17 with multiple sclerosis.

The chain links TRBV29-1 to TRBJ2-1; D remains ambiguous. This CDR3 has 14 residues. Germline V gene sequence: CDR1 SQVTM, CDR2 ANQGSEA. Trimming took 3 bases from V and 4 from J, leaving 13 bases between them. The CDR3 nucleotides read TGCAGCGTTGATAGTAGGATACTATACAATGAGCAGTTCTTC. Its protein product is CSVDSRILYNEQFF.

V and J are TRBV9 and TRBJ2-1; perhaps TRBD2 as D (6 bases). The V gene lost 2 bases and the J gene lost 8 bases, with 20 bases spanning the gap. The CDR3 is 16 amino acids. In germline, CDR1 is SGDLS, CDR2 YYNGEE. CDR3: CASSVWGLPPGHEQFF. In DNA, the CDR3 is TGTGCCAGCAGCGTGTGGGGACTCCCCCCTGGCCATGAGCAGTTCTTC.

This clonotype was seen once. This chain connects TRBV12-3 or TRBV12-4 to TRBJ2-1, with 12 positions matching TRBD1. J lost 8 bases, V lost 4 bases, and 6 bases had no gene match. The CDR3 is 15 amino acids. CDR3: CASSSPGQGADEQFF. The CDR3 DNA sequence: TGTGCCAGCAGTTCTCCGGGACAGGGGGCCGATGAGCAGTTCTTC.

This clonotype occurred a few times. The chain is built from TRBV7-9 and TRBJ2-3, with D perhaps assigned TRBD1 or TRBD2 (5 bases each). The CDR3 spans 16 residues. V was pared by 5 bases and J by 4 bases, with 19 bases between. Germline CDR1 and CDR2: SEHNR and FQNEAQ (reference sequence). The CDR3 coding sequence is TGTGCCAGCAGCCCAGCCACTGGGGGTGTTGCAGATACGCAGTATTTT. Translation: CASSPATGGVADTQYF.

V gene TRBV7-2 combines with J gene TRBJ2-3; a weak D match, TRBD1 (5 bases). This CDR3 has 16 residues. V was pared by 1 base and J by 1 base, with 12 bases between. Germline lookup yields CDR1 SGHTA and CDR2 FQGNSA. Here the CDR3 reads CASSLEGQGGTDTQYF. The CDR3 DNA reads TGTGCCAGCAGCTTAGAAGGGCAGGGTGGCACAGATACGCAGTATTTT. The full variable domain, rest sourced from reference TRBV7-2 and TRBJ2-3, is GAGVSQSPSNKVTEKGKDVELRCDPISGHTALYWYRQSLGQGLEFLIYFQGNSAPDKSGLPSDRFSAERTGGSVSTLTIQRTQQEDSAVYLCASSLEGQGGTDTQYFGPGTRLTVL.

This clonotype has only a few counts. This chain links TRBV29-1 with TRBJ2-3; TRBD2 aligns across 11 bases. The CDR3 totals 14 residues. The junction had 4 bases not matched to a gene; V was cut back by 4 bases and J by 4 bases. Germline CDR1 and CDR2: SQVTM and ANQGSEA. Here the CDR3 reads CSVVGSGRADTQYF. Here the CDR3 DNA reads TGCAGCGTTGTGGGTAGCGGGAGGGCAGATACGCAGTATTTT.

The rearrangement joins TRBV3-1 to TRBJ2-3; 14 bases map to TRBD2. Germline lookup yields CDR1 LGHDT and CDR2 YNNKEL (reference sequence). Germline trimming cut 3 bases from V and 5 bases from J; bases unmatched to any gene: 10. CDR3 length: 18 amino acids. DNA for the CDR3: TGTGCCAGCAGCCACGGACTAGCGGGAGGATTGAGTAGAGATACGCAGTATTTT. It specifies CASSHGLAGGLSRDTQYF.

The V and J genes are TRBV4-3 and TRBJ2-7; maybe TRBD1 (6 bases). From germline, CDR1 is LGHNA and CDR2 YSLEER. V was trimmed by 0 bases and J by 3 bases, leaving 9 bases between them. The CDR3 runs to 14 residues. CDR3 coding DNA: TGCGCCAGCAGCCAAGATGGGGGCAGCTACGAGCAGTACTTC. Protein sequence: CASSQDGGSYEQYF.

This clonotype was seen ten or more times. The chain uses TRBV9 and TRBJ2-1, with D uncertain. This CDR3 region has 13 residues. With 4 bases removed from V and 5 bases from J, the gap between germline ends came to 10 bases. Per the germline V gene, CDR1 is SGDLS and CDR2 is YYNGEE. The CDR3 loop is CASSPGANNEQFF. CDR3 bases: TGTGCCAGCAGCCCTGGCGCTAACAATGAGCAGTTCTTC.

The chain is built from TRBV3-1 and TRBJ2-7; 12 nucleotides align to TRBD1. The CDR3 is 15 residues long. The germline gives CDR1 LGHDT, CDR2 YNNKEL (reference sequence). The V gene end was trimmed by 1 base and the J gene end by 3 bases; junction bases not matched to a gene: 1. The CDR3 loop reads CASSQGDRGHYEQYF. The CDR3 coding sequence is TGTGCCAGCAGCCAAGGGGACAGGGGGCACTACGAGCAGTACTTC.

This clonotype was detected ten times or more. The chain uses TRBV5-1 and TRBJ1-2; D gene uncertain. The V gene lost 3 bases and the J gene lost 6 bases, with 12 bases spanning the gap. The germline gives CDR1 SGHRS, CDR2 YFSETQ. The CDR3 runs to 13 residues. The CDR3 loop reads CASSSATGDGYTF. In DNA form, the CDR3 reads TGCGCCAGCAGCTCAGCGACCGGGGATGGCTACACCTTC. Based on the CDR3 plus reference TRBV5-1 and TRBJ1-2, the full variable domain is KAGVTQTPRYLIKTRGQQVTLSCSPISGHRSVSWYQQTPGQGLQFLFEYFSETQRNKGNFPGRFSGRQFSNSRSEMNVSTLELGDSALYLCASSSATGDGYTFGSGTRLTVV.

CDR3 region: CASSFGPDQYF. CDR3 bases: TGTGCCAGCAGCTTCGGGCCCGACCAGTACTTC. The rearrangement joins TRBV7-9 to TRBJ2-5; D is unclear. The germline gives CDR1 SEHNR, CDR2 FQNEAQ (reference sequence). CDR3 length equals 11 residues. The ends were cut back, 3 bases at V and 10 bases at J, with 9 bases in the middle.

A remark on this clonotype: Being one base from a much bigger clone, this may be a read error. The chain links TRBV29-1 to TRBJ2-5; no clear D. V dropped 5 bases and J dropped 4 bases, with 11 bases sitting between them. There are 12 residues in the CDR3. CDR1 SQVTM and CDR2 ANQGSEA come from the germline V gene. The CDR3 sequence: CSVHRSRETQYF. For the CDR3, the DNA is TGCAGCGTTCATAGGAGCCGAGAGACCCAGTACTTC. Complete variable domain (other parts from reference TRBV29-1 and TRBJ2-5): SAVISQKPSRDICQRGTSLTIQCQVDSQVTMMFWYRQQPGQSLTLIATANQGSEATYESGFVIDKFPISRPNLTFSTLTVSNMSPEDSSIYLCSVHRSRETQYFGPGTRLLVL.

This clonotype was observed a handful of times. The chain links TRBV2 to TRBJ2-7; D might be TRBD1 or TRBD2, each matching 6 bases. V shed 5 bases and J shed 3 bases, with 11 bases lying between them. This CDR3 has 13 amino acids. Germline CDR1 SNHLY, CDR2 FYNNEI. The CDR3 sequence is CASSPGAHYEQYF. The CDR3 DNA sequence: TGTGCCAGCAGTCCGGGGGCTCACTACGAGCAGTACTTC.

As for this clonotype: The junction departs from the called germline gene at one end, perhaps through a read error. The chain combines TRBV5-1 with TRBJ2-5, with 9 bases lining up with TRBD1. The CDR3 is 16 residues long. The germline V gene has CDR1 SGHRS and CDR2 YFSETQ. The CDR3 nucleotides read TGCGCCAGCGGCTTGGGGGGGGGACAGGGCCAAGAGACCCAGTACTTC. As protein: CASGLGGGQGQETQYF.

This clonotype was counted at least ten times. V and J are TRBV29-1 and TRBJ2-7; 12 bases align to TRBD1. The CDR3 consists of 13 residues. In germline, CDR1 is SQVTM, CDR2 ANQGSEA. Unmatched junction bases numbered 5, after V lost 6 bases and J lost 5 bases. The CDR3 protein is CSVAGTGGNEQYF. CDR3 sequence (DNA): TGCAGCGTCGCCGGGACAGGGGGCAACGAGCAGTACTTC.

This chain links TRBV5-1 with TRBJ2-7, with 8 bases aligning to TRBD1. Trimming at V came to 2 bases and at J to 4 bases, leaving 8 bases not matched to a gene. The CDR3 runs to 15 residues. CDR1 is SGHRS and CDR2 is YFSETQ in the germline V gene. CDR3 nucleotides: TGCGCCAGCAGCTTCTTGCAGGGGGCTAGTTACGAGCAGTACTTC. Residues: CASSFLQGASYEQYF.

The chain links TRBV7-9 to TRBJ1-5, with 10 positions matching TRBD1. This CDR3 has 16 residues. The trim removed 5 bases at V and 6 bases at J, leaving 10 bases unmatched. CDR1 is SEHNR and CDR2 is FQNEAQ in the germline V gene (reference sequence). CDR3 protein: CASSGPGQGRGQPQHF. The CDR3 DNA reads as TGTGCCAGCAGCGGACCGGGACAGGGGCGAGGTCAGCCCCAGCATTTT.

The V and J genes are TRBV6-2 or TRBV6-3 and TRBJ1-2; D remains ambiguous. The germline gives CDR1 MNHEY, CDR2 SVGEGT. The CDR3 length is 13 residues. Trimming pared 3 bases from V and 8 bases from J, leaving 13 bases between. This CDR3 is CASSYLGTDGYTF. CDR3 nucleotide sequence: TGTGCCAGCAGTTATCTTGGTACCGACGGCTACACCTTC.

This chain uses TRBV27 with TRBJ2-4; D is undetermined. TRBJ2-7 explains the end of the DNA better; the J call may be wrong. The CDR3 runs 15 residues. In germline, CDR1 is MNHEY, CDR2 SMNVEV (reference sequence). The chain's CDR3 is CASSRPGLGDYEQYF. CDR3 in DNA: TGTGCCAGCAGTCGCCCGGGTTTAGGTGACTACGAGCAGTACTTC.

This clonotype was detected a few times. The rearrangement links TRBV12-3 or TRBV12-4 to TRBJ1-1; no clear D gene. The CDR3 consists of 13 residues. The V gene lost 3 bases and the J gene lost 0 bases, with 5 bases spanning the gap. The CDR3 sequence: CASSFKVNTEAFF. In DNA, the CDR3 is TGTGCCAGCAGTTTTAAAGTGAACACTGAAGCTTTCTTT.

This rearrangement joins TRBV6-5 to TRBJ2-1; D is undetermined. The CDR3 totals 17 residues. The germline V gene encodes CDR1 MNHEY and CDR2 SVGAGI. The V end was cut by 0 bases, the J end by 2 bases, with 14 bases between. The CDR3 is CASSYSFSLITYNEQFF. The CDR3, as DNA: TGTGCCAGCAGTTACTCGTTTTCCTTGATCACCTACAATGAGCAGTTCTTC.

The chain carries TRBV20-1 and TRBJ2-5, with 8 positions matching TRBD2. Per the germline V gene, CDR1 is DFQATT and CDR2 is SNEGSKA (reference sequence). The V gene end was trimmed by 2 bases and the J gene end by 5 bases; junction bases not matched to a gene: 4. The CDR3 length is 13 residues. The CDR3 DNA follows: TGCAGTGCTAGACGGGGGGGCAGGGAGACCCAGTACTTC. It codes for CSARRGGRETQYF.

In nucleotides, the CDR3 is TGTGCCAGCAGTTTTAGTGGAGGGGGCGCGTGGAACTATGGCTACACCTTC. Encoded protein: CASSFSGGGAWNYGYTF. The rearrangement joins TRBV12-3 or TRBV12-4 to TRBJ1-2; 7 positions match TRBD1. The length of the CDR3 is 17 residues. The trim removed 3 bases at V and 2 bases at J, leaving 12 bases unmatched.

This clonotype was counted only a few times. V and J are TRBV7-2 and TRBJ2-4; a possible D gene is TRBD2 (5 bases). This CDR3 is built from 11 residues. Germline loops: CDR1 SGHTA, CDR2 FQGNSA. Trimming left V 5 bases short and J 13 bases short, with 12 bases between. In nucleotides, the CDR3 is TGTGCCAGCAGCCGTACGTGGGAGCAGTACTTC. Its protein product is CASSRTWEQYF.